Reported below is one T cell receptor (beta chain). CDR3 size: 14 residues. The germline V gene encodes CDR1 MGHRA and CDR2 YSYEKL. Losses at the gene ends were 1 base for V and 5 bases for J; bases not matched to a gene: 2. This sample is drawn from a study of blood T cell repertoires in COVID-19. Across the study: The analysed material was cDNA or gDNA that came from T cells, B-cell-depleted T cells, or PBMCs.

Original processing notes: Amplifying reference gene primers gave estimates of nucleated cell counts. Libraries were prepared by immunoSEQ multiplex PCR; TCRdb keeps only in-frame clonotypes and omits some of them. D and trimming were read from the DNA, whereas the V and J calls and clone size are those reported in that table. The data contain some 200,000 clones, around four fifths of them singletons. The sequence was obtained from a woman of 80 years or more with active or convalescent COVID-19. The chain employs TRBV4-1 and TRBJ1-1; the match to TRBD1 covers 9 bases. Source material: peripheral blood. The CDR3 region has the DNA TGCGCCAGCAGCCAAGGGACAGGGGAAACTGAAGCTTTCTTT. Protein sequence: CASSQGTGETEAFF.